What follows are 5 T cell receptor beta chains derived from one specimen sequenced in a study of blood T cell repertoires in COVID-19. The table came from immunoSEQ multiplex PCR; TCRdb's copy has only in-frame clones and leaves some out. Seen here are about 31,000 clones, about nine tenths observed once, and the top ten hold around 5%. Sequencing input: peripheral blood. These receptor sequences come from a human donor in a cohort sampled during active COVID-19.

The chain couples TRBV18 to TRBJ1-5; 9 bases match TRBD1. Germline V CDR1 and CDR2: KGHSH, LQKENI. The V segment lost 3 bases and the J segment 5 bases; nucleotides outside the gene matches: 14. This CDR3 has 18 amino acids. CDR3: CASSPGTGSLGTDQPQHF. The CDR3 coding sequence is TGTGCCAGCTCACCGGGGACAGGGTCGCTGGGTACCGATCAGCCCCAGCATTTT.

This chain joins TRBV29-1 and TRBJ1-2; TRBD1 matches at 9 bases. The germline CDR1 and CDR2 sequences are SQVTM and ANQGSEA. The CDR3 has 12 amino acids. V lost 7 bases to trimming and J lost 7 bases; unmatched junction nucleotides: 7. CDR3 sequence reads: CSGWTGAFGYTF. CDR3 nucleotide sequence: TGCAGCGGTTGGACAGGGGCTTTTGGCTACACCTTC.

The genes are TRBV6-5 and TRBJ1-1, with D uncertain. V was shortened by 10 bases and J by 1 base, with 16 bases between the two germline ends. CDR1 and CDR2 from the germline V gene are MNHEY and SVGAGI. There are 14 residues in the CDR3. Here the CDR3 reads CATTPGESNTEAFF. The CDR3 DNA reads as TGTGCCACCACCCCCGGGGAGTCGAACACTGAAGCTTTCTTT.

The chain employs TRBV11-2 and TRBJ2-3, with 7 bases lining up with TRBD1. Trimming took 5 bases from V and 7 from J; bases not matched to a gene: 3. CDR1 and CDR2 from the germline V gene are SGHAT and FQNNGV. The CDR3 has 12 residues. The CDR3 region has the DNA TGTGCCAGCAGCGACAGGGTAAATACGCAGTATTTT. It is translated as CASSDRVNTQYF.

The chain carries TRBV18 and TRBJ2-5; D gene ambiguous. The ends were cut back, 4 bases at V and 2 bases at J, with 8 bases in the middle. This CDR3 is 13 amino acids long. Germline V gives CDR1 KGHSH, CDR2 LQKENI. The DNA of the CDR3 is TGTGCCAGCTCACGGCTCTTACAAGAGACCCAGTACTTC. It encodes CASSRLLQETQYF.